The TCR beta chain under discussion was sequenced for a study of shared clonotypes between healthy human individuals (dated by TCRdb to 2018 to 2020). With respect to the entire study: Three men and two women, aged 18 to 49 years, made up the cohort. Per donor, three plates each were used for CD4 naive and CD4 memory, two for CD8 naive, and one for CD8 memory. The study deeply sequenced blood TCR repertoires of several healthy adults to estimate repertoire size and the extent of clonotype sharing between individuals. Different laboratories and diverse techniques were used to prepare libraries and sequence TCR repertoires, to increase sequencing depth and limit assay-specific biases. Per donor, leukapheresis produced somewhere between about 0.94 and 10 billion PBMCs.

TCR CDR3 regions were amplified from genomic DNA by multiplex PCR using the deep immunoSEQ assay. Extracted genomic DNA from each cell subset was distributed evenly across all wells of several immunoSEQ 96-well plates, and each plate was treated as a replicate. For sorted subsets, 150 to 200 ng genomic DNA, equal to 30,000 to 35,000 T cell genomes, was loaded into each replicate PCR. The purified libraries were quantified using a Qubit 3.0 fluorometer, sized with a Bioanalyzer 2100, and then quantified again using the KAPA Library Quantification kit. A separate single-read 150-cycle Illumina NextSeq 550 flow cell was used to sequence each immunoSEQ 96-well plate. The authors processed their data as follows. Because the immunoSEQ output included only junctional sequences and no quality scores, the filtering could not be the same as the filtering used for full-length reads. Sequences were annotated with PyIR, a Python wrapper for IgBLAST v1.9, and V/J genes and CDR3 were assigned using IMGT germline references. Reads were removed for weak V/J assignments (E-value above 1e-6), missing CDR3, stop codons, out-of-frame junctions, or ambiguous translated residues. V3J clonotypes were defined by identical inferred V gene, J gene, and CDR3 amino acid sequence. Percentage overlap between repertoires was computed as shared unique clonotypes divided by the size of the smaller repertoire. Richness of each repertoire was evaluated using RTK rarefaction, the Chao1 estimator, and Recon v2.1 estimates of unobserved clonotypes. Generation probabilities were computed with OLGA for all TCRbeta clonotypes obtained by the gDNA method from four donors. In TCRdb, the immuneACCESS table is reduced to in-frame sequences with V and J assigned. These tables do not hold every clone; where another copy was compared, an unresolved V gene accounts for under half, and the others remain unexplained. That table furnishes V, J and clone size, whereas the DNA furnished D and trimming. The sample has around 2,000,000 clones on record, over 85% of them singletons. The leading ten clones occupy 1.2% of the sample.

General findings and caveats noted by the study authors: Naive subsets generally had larger estimated clonotype richness than memory subsets did. Even with the large sequencing depth, rarefaction of the sorted-subset datasets indicated that sequencing was incomplete. Pairwise subsampling indicated that sequencing depth was expected to affect the degree of clonotype sharing among donors. Sampling was restricted to blood, and TCR repertoires in tissue are likely to differ from TCR repertoires in blood. Around 5.4% of naive CD4, around 3.6% of naive CD8, 2.3% of memory CD4, and approximately 0.4% of memory CD8 clonotypes were shared across several donors. The genetic and exposure-history diversity represented was limited by the small number of donors. Higher generation probabilities were observed for clonotypes shared by all four sorted-subset donors than for non-shared clonotypes.

CD8 naive samples consisted of CD45RO-negative cells that were positively selected for CCR7, yielding a CD45RA+CCR7+ population without TemRA cells. The donors were healthy, HIV-negative adults with no recently reported acute infections or vaccinations. Every donor was a Caucasian adult residing in Nashville, Tennessee, USA. After blood collection by leukapheresis, PBMCs were isolated using Ficoll-Histopaque density gradient centrifugation and then cryopreserved in the vapor phase of liquid nitrogen. Analytical flow cytometry was used to check the purity and quantity of every magnetically sorted T cell population. Genomic DNA was isolated from every sorted fraction and measured by UV absorbance on a Nanodrop 2000c. CDR1 and CDR2 were assigned from the germline V gene as LGHNA and YSLEER. The CDR3, from cysteine to phenylalanine, totals 15 residues. The retained sequence is limited to the CDR3, 45 bases, with the frame set at the first base. V trim: 3 bases; J trim: 5 bases; unmatched bases: 1.

Remarks on this clone: The clone's antigen remains unknown. There are no base qualities to consult, and no much larger clone falls within one base. Other DNA sequences from this sample encode an identical CDR3 as well.

Sequenced input: naive CD8+ T cells sorted from blood. The cell subset or site label for this specimen denotes: CD45RA+CCR7+. The clonotype originates from a man between 18 and 29 years old in good health. The rearrangement joined TRBV4-3 to TRBJ2-2; 12 junctional bases match TRBD2. Here the CDR3 is given as CASSQLAGGTGELFF. The sequenced DNA: TGCGCCAGCAGCCAGCTAGCGGGAGGGACCGGGGAGCTGTTTTTT.